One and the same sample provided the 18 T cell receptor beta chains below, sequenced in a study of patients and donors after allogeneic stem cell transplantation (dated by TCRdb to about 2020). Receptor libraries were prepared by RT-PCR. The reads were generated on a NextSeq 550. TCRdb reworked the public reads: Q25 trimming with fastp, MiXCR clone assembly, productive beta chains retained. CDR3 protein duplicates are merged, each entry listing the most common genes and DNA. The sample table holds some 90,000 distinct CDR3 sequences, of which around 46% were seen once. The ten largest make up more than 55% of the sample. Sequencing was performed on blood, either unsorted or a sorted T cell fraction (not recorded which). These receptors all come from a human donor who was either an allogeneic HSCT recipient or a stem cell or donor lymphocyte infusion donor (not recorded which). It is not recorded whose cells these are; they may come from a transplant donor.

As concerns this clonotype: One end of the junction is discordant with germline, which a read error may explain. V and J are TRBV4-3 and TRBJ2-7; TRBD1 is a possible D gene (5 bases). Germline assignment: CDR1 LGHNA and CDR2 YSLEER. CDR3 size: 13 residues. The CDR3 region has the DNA TGCGCCAGCAGCCAAGATCGCGGTCTTCTCAGGGACTTC. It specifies CASSQDRGLLRDF.

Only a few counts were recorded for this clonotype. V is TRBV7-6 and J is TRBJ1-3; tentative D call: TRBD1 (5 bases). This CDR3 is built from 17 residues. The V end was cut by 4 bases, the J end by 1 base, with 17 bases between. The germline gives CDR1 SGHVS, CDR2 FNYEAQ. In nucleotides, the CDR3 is TGTGCCAGCAGCTACTATAGGGGTTCTGCTTCTGGAAACACCATATATTTT. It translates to CASSYYRGSASGNTIYF.

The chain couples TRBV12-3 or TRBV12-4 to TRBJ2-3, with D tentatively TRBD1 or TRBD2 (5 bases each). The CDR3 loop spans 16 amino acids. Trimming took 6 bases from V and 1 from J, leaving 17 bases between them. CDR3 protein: CASSTRGLRGTDTQYF. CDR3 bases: TGTGCCAGCAGCACGAGGGGTTTGAGGGGCACAGATACGCAGTATTTT.

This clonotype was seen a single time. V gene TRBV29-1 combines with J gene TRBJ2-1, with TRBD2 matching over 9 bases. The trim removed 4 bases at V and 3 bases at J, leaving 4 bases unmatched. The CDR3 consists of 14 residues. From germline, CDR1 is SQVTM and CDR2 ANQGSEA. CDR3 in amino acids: CSVGGRAGYNEQFF. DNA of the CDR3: TGCAGCGTTGGCGGGAGGGCGGGCTACAATGAGCAGTTCTTC.

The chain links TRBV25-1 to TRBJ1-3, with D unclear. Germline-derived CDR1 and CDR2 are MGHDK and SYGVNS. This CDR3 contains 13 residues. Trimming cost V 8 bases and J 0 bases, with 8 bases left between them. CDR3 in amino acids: CASQNYSGNTIYF. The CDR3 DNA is TGTGCCAGCCAAAATTACTCTGGAAACACCATATATTTT.

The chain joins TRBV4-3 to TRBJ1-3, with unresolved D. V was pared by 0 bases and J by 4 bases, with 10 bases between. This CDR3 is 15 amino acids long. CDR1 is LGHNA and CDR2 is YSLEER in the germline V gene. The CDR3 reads CASSQDPTAGNTIYF. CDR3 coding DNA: TGCGCCAGCAGCCAAGACCCGACCGCGGGAAACACCATATATTTT.

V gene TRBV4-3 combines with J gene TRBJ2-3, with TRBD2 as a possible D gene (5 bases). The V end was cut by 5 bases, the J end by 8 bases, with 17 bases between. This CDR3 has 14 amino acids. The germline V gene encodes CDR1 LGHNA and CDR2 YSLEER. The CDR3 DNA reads TGCGCCAGCAGCACGAACTCATTACTAGGTACGCAGTATTTT. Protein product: CASSTNSLLGTQYF.

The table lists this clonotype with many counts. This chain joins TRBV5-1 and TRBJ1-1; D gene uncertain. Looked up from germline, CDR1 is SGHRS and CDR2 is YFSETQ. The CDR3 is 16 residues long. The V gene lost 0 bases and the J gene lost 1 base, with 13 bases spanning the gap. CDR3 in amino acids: CASSLGGSHGNTEAFF. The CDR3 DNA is TGCGCCAGCAGCTTGGGCGGTTCCCATGGGAACACTGAAGCTTTCTTT.

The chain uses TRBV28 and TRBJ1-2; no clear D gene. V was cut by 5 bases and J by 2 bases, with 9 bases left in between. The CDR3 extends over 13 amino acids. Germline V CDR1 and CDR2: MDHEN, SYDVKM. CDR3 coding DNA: TGTGCCAGCAGTACTATGGGAAACTATGGCTACACCTTC. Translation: CASSTMGNYGYTF.

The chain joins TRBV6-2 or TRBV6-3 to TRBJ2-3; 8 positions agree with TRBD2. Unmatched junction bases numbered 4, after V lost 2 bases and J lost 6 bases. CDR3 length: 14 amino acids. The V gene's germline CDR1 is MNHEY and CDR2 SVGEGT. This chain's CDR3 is CASSYGASGDTQYF. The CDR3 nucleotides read TGTGCCAGCAGTTACGGTGCTAGCGGGGATACGCAGTATTTT.

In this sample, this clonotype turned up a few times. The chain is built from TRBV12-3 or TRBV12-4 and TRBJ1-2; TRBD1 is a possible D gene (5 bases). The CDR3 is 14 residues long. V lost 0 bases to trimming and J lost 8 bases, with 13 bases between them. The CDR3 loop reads CASSLAGVLKGYTF. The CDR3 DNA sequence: TGTGCCAGCAGTTTAGCGGGGGTTTTAAAGGGCTACACCTTC.

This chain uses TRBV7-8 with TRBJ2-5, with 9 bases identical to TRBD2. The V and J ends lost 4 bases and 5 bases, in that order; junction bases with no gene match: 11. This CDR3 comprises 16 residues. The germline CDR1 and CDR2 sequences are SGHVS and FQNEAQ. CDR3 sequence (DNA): TGTGCCAGCAGCTCCCAACGACTAGCGGATAAGGAGACCCAGTACTTC. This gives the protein CASSSQRLADKETQYF.

The DNA of the CDR3 is TGTGCCAGCAGCTTACGTGGGACTAGCGGTTACAATGAGCAGTTCTTC. Its translation: CASSLRGTSGYNEQFF. The V call is TRBV7-9, the J call TRBJ2-1; TRBD2 agrees at 11 bases. This CDR3 is 16 amino acids long. The V gene end was trimmed by 2 bases and the J gene end by 4 bases; junction bases not matched to a gene: 4. In germline, CDR1 is SEHNR, CDR2 FQNEAQ (reference sequence).

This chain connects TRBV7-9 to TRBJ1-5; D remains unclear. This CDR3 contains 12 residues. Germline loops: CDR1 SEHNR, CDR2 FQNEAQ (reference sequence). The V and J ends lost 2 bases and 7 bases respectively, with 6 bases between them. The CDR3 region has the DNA TGTGCCAGCAGCTTACCCGGACAGCCCCAGCATTTT. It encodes CASSLPGQPQHF.

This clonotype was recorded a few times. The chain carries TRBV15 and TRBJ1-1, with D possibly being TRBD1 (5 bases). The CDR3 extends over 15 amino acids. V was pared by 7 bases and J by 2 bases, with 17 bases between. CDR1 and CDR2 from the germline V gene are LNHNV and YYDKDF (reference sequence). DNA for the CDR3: TGTGCCACCACCGATACCGGGACGGGTAACACTGAAGCTTTCTTT. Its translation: CATTDTGTGNTEAFF. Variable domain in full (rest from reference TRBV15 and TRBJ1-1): DAMVIQNPRYQVTQFGKPVTLSCSQTLNHNVMYWYQQKSSQAPKLLFHYYDKDFNNEADTPDNFQSRRPNTSFCFLDIRSPGLGDTAMYLCATTDTGTGNTEAFFGQGTRLTVV.

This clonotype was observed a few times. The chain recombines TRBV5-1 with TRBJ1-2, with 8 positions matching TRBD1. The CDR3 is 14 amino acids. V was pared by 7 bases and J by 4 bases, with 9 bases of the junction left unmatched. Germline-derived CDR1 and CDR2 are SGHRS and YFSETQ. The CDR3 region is CASAGGDYSYGYTF. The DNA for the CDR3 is TGCGCCAGCGCAGGGGGCGACTATTCCTATGGCTACACCTTC.

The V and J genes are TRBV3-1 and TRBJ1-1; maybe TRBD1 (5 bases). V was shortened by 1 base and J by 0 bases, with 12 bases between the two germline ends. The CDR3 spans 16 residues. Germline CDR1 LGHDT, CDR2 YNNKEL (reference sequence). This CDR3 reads CASSQVMLTVNTEAFF. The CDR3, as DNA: TGTGCCAGCAGCCAAGTAATGTTGACAGTGAACACTGAAGCTTTCTTT.

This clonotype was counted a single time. CDR3 coding DNA: TGCGCCAGCAGTCCCGACCGCAGGGTACTCAATCAGCCCCAGCATTTT. Amino acid sequence: CASSPDRRVLNQPQHF. The V gene is TRBV10-2, the J gene TRBJ1-5; possibly TRBD1 for D (5 bases). The V gene lost 5 bases and the J gene lost 3 bases, with 17 bases spanning the gap. Germline values: CDR1 WSHSY, CDR2 SAAADI. CDR3 length: 16 amino acids.